A selection of T cell receptor beta chains follows, all from one sample in a study of cytomegalovirus exposure and HLA in healthy donors. Assay: immunoSEQ multiplex PCR; the TCRdb copy retains only in-frame clones and omits some. The sample includes over 110,000 clones, roughly three quarters of them seen just once. Sample: PBMCs. The source of these receptors is a man between 18 and 29 years old in good health and CMV-seronegative. The CDR3 runs from the conserved cysteine through the conserved F or W. Fields, in order: D gene, V gene, clone size, J gene, CDR3 length, CDR3 DNA, CDR3 protein. A D gene is named only where the DNA matches it firmly. The listing skips clone size in some rows; elsewhere it reads once, few, many or a size class.

TRBD1	TRBV6-5	.	TRBJ1-5	15	TGTGCCAGCAGTTACTCGAGGGACAGCCATCAGCCCCAGCATTTT	CASSYSRDSHQPQHF
.	TRBV19	.	TRBJ1-2	14	TGTGCCAGTAGTAGAACAAACAGGGCGGAAGGCTACACCTTC	CASSRTNRAEGYTF
TRBD1	TRBV5-6	once	TRBJ2-7	15	TGTGCCAGCAGCCACCGGGACAGGCGATTCTACGAGCAGTACTTC	CASSHRDRRFYEQYF
.	TRBV9	.	TRBJ1-2	13	TGTGCCAGCAGCGTAGGGTCGTACGAGGGCTACACCTTC	CASSVGSYEGYTF
.	TRBV9	.	TRBJ2-5	14	TGTGCCAGCAGCGTAGAGGGAGGGGGGCAGACCCAGTACTTC	CASSVEGGGQTQYF
.	TRBV29-1	once	TRBJ1-2	13	TGCAGCGTTGAAGTGGCAGGGGACTATGGCTACACCTTC	CSVEVAGDYGYTF
.	TRBV9	.	TRBJ2-2	15	TGTGCCAGCAGCGTTGGAGTACTTAACACCGGGGAGCTGTTTTTT	CASSVGVLNTGELFF
TRBD1	TRBV5-6	.	TRBJ1-6	12	TGTGCCAGCTCAAAGGGGGCCGGACCCCTCCACTTT	CASSKGAGPLHF
TRBD1	TRBV6-1	once	TRBJ1-1	16	TGTGCCAGCAGTGAGTTAAGGACAGGGCTGAACACTGAAGCTTTCTTT	CASSELRTGLNTEAFF
TRBD1	TRBV6-5	few	TRBJ1-2	15	TGTGCCAGCAGCCACGGGACAGGGGGAAACTATGGCTACACCTTC	CASSHGTGGNYGYTF
TRBD2	TRBV27	.	TRBJ2-1	16	TGTGCCAGCAGCCGGTTCAGTAGCGGGGGTGACAATGAGCAGTTCTTC	CASSRFSSGGDNEQFF
.	TRBV18	.	TRBJ1-2	13	TGTGCCAGCTCACCGACAGAGAACTATGGCTACACCTTC	CASSPTENYGYTF
TRBD2	TRBV4-3	.	TRBJ2-5	14	TGCGCCAGCAGCCTTGGACTAGCGGGAGAGACCCAGTACTTC	CASSLGLAGETQYF
TRBD2	TRBV5-4	.	TRBJ2-4	18	TGTGCCAGCAGCTCGTTTCCGGGACTAGCGGGGGAGGCGGACATTCAGTACTTC	CASSSFPGLAGEADIQYF
.	TRBV7-9	.	TRBJ1-2	12	TGTGCCAGCAGCTTAGACAGGGTGAGCTACACCTTC	CASSLDRVSYTF
.	TRBV4-2	.	TRBJ2-5	15	TGTGCCAGCAGCCAGATTACAGGGAGCGGAGGGACCCAGTACTTC	CASSQITGSGGTQYF
.	TRBV9	once	TRBJ2-2	14	TGTGCCAGCAGTGCTACAGGAAACACCGGGGAGCTGTTTTTT	CASSATGNTGELFF
.	TRBV4-3	.	TRBJ1-2	15	TGCGCCGGCAGCCAAGAACGGGAAGGGTCCTATGGCTACACCTTC	CAGSQEREGSYGYTF
.	TRBV10-3	.	TRBJ1-1	14	TGTGCCATCAGGGGGGGGTGGGCGAACACTGAAGCTTTCTTT	CAIRGGWANTEAFF
.	TRBV30	.	TRBJ1-2	14	TGTGCCTGGAGGGACGGACAGAGAAACTATGGCTACACCTTC	CAWRDGQRNYGYTF
TRBD2	TRBV25-1	.	TRBJ2-1	11	TGTGCCAGCAGTCAGGGAGGGGAGCAGTTCTTC	CASSQGGEQFF
TRBD2	TRBV7-2	.	TRBJ2-5	15	TGTGCCAGCAGCCTCATAGCGGGGGGTGGTGAGACCCAGTACTTC	CASSLIAGGGETQYF